Following are 28 T cell receptor beta chains from one sample sequenced in a study of blood T cell repertoires in COVID-19. Libraries were prepared by immunoSEQ multiplex PCR; TCRdb keeps only in-frame clonotypes and omits some of them. In the table there are about 320,000 clones, more than 80% of which are singletons. Sequenced input: peripheral blood. Source of these receptors: a man younger than 30 who had recovered from COVID-19.

The chain has TRBV6-2 or TRBV6-3 and TRBJ2-7, with D perhaps TRBD2 (5 bases). Germline V lookup: CDR1 MNHEY, CDR2 SVGEGT. V was clipped by 0 bases and J by 3 bases, with 12 bases between them. The CDR3 extends over 15 amino acids. DNA for the CDR3: TGTGCCAGCAGTTACTCGCAGCGGTTCGACTACGAGCAGTACTTC. As protein: CASSYSQRFDYEQYF.

The chain links TRBV29-1 to TRBJ2-1; 9 bases fit TRBD2. The germline V gene encodes CDR1 SQVTM and CDR2 ANQGSEA. The trim removed 3 bases at V and 4 bases at J, leaving 10 bases unmatched. The CDR3 is 16 residues long. The CDR3 sequence is CSVDSGILAGYNEQFF. The DNA for the CDR3 is TGCAGCGTTGATTCGGGTATTCTAGCGGGGTACAATGAGCAGTTCTTC.

J is TRBJ2-7 and V is TRBV2, with TRBD1 matching over 8 bases. V lost 10 bases and J lost 2; bases outside the gene matches: 4. Germline CDR1 reads SNHLY; CDR2 reads FYNNEI. The CDR3 consists of 12 residues. Written as DNA, the CDR3 is TGTGCCACCCGACAGGGGACCTACGAGCAGTACTTC. Its protein product is CATRQGTYEQYF.

The J gene is TRBJ1-1, the V gene TRBV6-4; 8 bases are shared with TRBD1. J lost 2 bases, V lost 3 bases, and 5 bases had no gene match. Germline V gene sequence: CDR1 MRHNA, CDR2 SNTAGT. The CDR3 covers 15 residues. The CDR3 spells CASSETGTGNTEAFF. In DNA form, the CDR3 reads TGTGCCAGCAGTGAGACCGGGACAGGCAACACTGAAGCTTTCTTT.

The gene calls are TRBV7-2 and TRBJ1-1; 10 bases are shared with TRBD1. From germline, CDR1 is SGHTA and CDR2 FQGNSA. V shed 4 bases, J shed 4 bases, and the junction held 6 bases outside the gene matches. The CDR3 consists of 15 residues. CDR3 residues: CASSSGGQGGTEAFF. Written as DNA, the CDR3 is TGTGCCAGCAGCTCCGGCGGACAGGGGGGCACTGAAGCTTTCTTT.

This clone was recorded once. The DNA is left out, because the CDR3 cannot be placed on it with certainty; the CDR3 is given as TCRdb lists it. The chain is built from TRBV4-1 and TRBJ1-1; TRBD1, as called in the table, went unchecked against the DNA. 13 amino acids form the CDR3, both terminal residues included. The germline gives CDR1 MGHRA, CDR2 YSYEKL. The CDR3 region is CASSQGFGQGTFF.

The chain joins TRBV6-5 to TRBJ1-2; 9 nucleotides line up with TRBD1. The CDR3 loop spans 14 amino acids. Germline loops: CDR1 MNHEY, CDR2 SVGAGI. Trimming at V came to 6 bases and at J to 5 bases, leaving 7 bases not matched to a gene. CDR3 bases: TGTGCCAGCAGGAGCGGGACAGGGCTATATGGCTACACCTTC. Its translation is CASRSGTGLYGYTF.

With respect to this clone: Other nucleotide sequences in the sample specify the same CDR3. J is TRBJ1-4 and V is TRBV7-2; TRBD1 matches 8 bases. Germline V gene lookup returns CDR1 SGHTA and CDR2 FQGNSA. CDR3 length: 15 amino acids. Losses at the gene ends were 4 bases for V and 0 bases for J; bases not matched to a gene: 1. The CDR3 reads CASSSTGATNEKLFF. In nucleotides, the CDR3 is TGTGCCAGCAGCTCGACAGGGGCAACTAATGAAAAACTGTTTTTT.

V is TRBV10-2 and J is TRBJ1-5, with D maybe TRBD1 (5 bases). Deletions cut 6 bases from V and 4 bases from J, with 13 bases between. CDR3 length: 14 amino acids. Per germline, CDR1 WSHSY and CDR2 SAAADI. The DNA of the CDR3 is TGCGCCAGCAGCGTGGGGGGTTGGAATCAGCCCCAGCATTTT. Its translation: CASSVGGWNQPQHF.

This sequence joins TRBV9 and TRBJ1-2, with a tentative D call TRBD1 (5 bases). The germline gives CDR1 SGDLS, CDR2 YYNGEE. The ends were cut back, 0 bases at V and 7 bases at J, with 7 bases in the middle. CDR3 size: 12 residues. CDR3 in DNA: TGTGCCAGCAGCGTAGGACAGAGTGGCTACACCTTC. It is translated as CASSVGQSGYTF.

J is TRBJ1-6 and V is TRBV18, with D hard to call. Germline V gene sequence: CDR1 KGHSH, CDR2 LQKENI. The ends were cut back, 6 bases at V and 8 bases at J, with 11 bases in the middle. The CDR3 is 13 amino acids. This CDR3 reads CASSGSEDSPLHF. DNA of the CDR3: TGTGCCAGCTCCGGGTCGGAGGATTCACCCCTCCACTTT. The variable domain in full, with the rest retrieved from reference TRBV18 and TRBJ1-6, is NAGVMQNPRHLVRRRGQEARLRCSPMKGHSHVYWYRQLPEEGLKFMVYLQKENIIDESGMPKERFSAEFPKEGPSILRIQQVVRGDSAAYFCASSGSEDSPLHFGNGTRLTVT.

This clone was seen a handful of times. The chain employs TRBV4-2 and TRBJ1-5; D is perhaps TRBD1 (5 bases). CDR3 size: 15 residues. With 0 bases removed from V and 3 bases from J, the gap between germline ends came to 9 bases. Germline CDR1 and CDR2: LGHNA and YNFKEQ. The CDR3 DNA sequence: TGTGCCAGCAGCCAAGATCAGGGTTCCAATCAGCCCCAGCATTTT. As protein: CASSQDQGSNQPQHF.

The chain employs TRBV10-2 and TRBJ2-1, with D maybe TRBD2 (5 bases). The ends were cut back, 2 bases at V and 8 bases at J, with 13 bases in the middle. CDR1 and CDR2 from the germline V gene are WSHSY and SAAADI. The CDR3 consists of 14 residues. The CDR3 region is CASSELASSDEQFF. The CDR3 nucleotides are TGCGCCAGCAGTGAGCTAGCATCATCCGATGAGCAGTTCTTC.

The V and J genes are TRBV2 and TRBJ2-7, with TRBD2 matching 7 bases. V lost 3 bases, J lost 2 bases, and 10 bases stayed unmatched. The germline V gene encodes CDR1 SNHLY and CDR2 FYNNEI. This CDR3 comprises 16 residues. CDR3 in DNA: TGTGCCAGCAGTGAGGGATTCGCTAGCGGAACCTACGAGCAGTACTTC. As protein: CASSEGFASGTYEQYF.

A few counts support this clone. The chain couples TRBV5-4 to TRBJ2-2; the match to TRBD2 covers 9 bases. This CDR3 spans 15 amino acids. V was pared by 5 bases and J by 5 bases, with 7 bases of the junction left unmatched. The V gene's germline CDR1 is SGHNT and CDR2 YYREEE (reference sequence). CDR3 protein: CASSSPGLATGELFF. The CDR3 region has the DNA TGTGCCAGCAGTTCGCCGGGACTAGCTACCGGGGAGCTGTTTTTT. The full variable domain, completed using reference TRBV5-4 and TRBJ2-2, is ETGVTQSPTHLIKTRGQQVTLRCSSQSGHNTVSWYQQALGQGPQFIFQYYREEENGRGNFPPRFSGLQFPNYSSELNVNALELDDSALYLCASSSPGLATGELFFGEGSRLTVL.

This sequence joins TRBV19 and TRBJ2-1; 12 nucleotides match TRBD2. Germline V CDR1 and CDR2: LNHDA, SQIVND (reference sequence). This CDR3 region has 16 residues. V shed 6 bases, J shed 5 bases, and the junction held 8 bases outside the gene matches. Written as DNA, the CDR3 is TGTGCCAGTAGCTTCTCCACTAGCGGGGGGAACAATGAGCAGTTCTTC. This codes for CASSFSTSGGNNEQFF.

The gene calls are TRBV3-1 (or the pseudogene TRBV3-2) and TRBJ1-2; weak D call: TRBD1 (6 bases). V was shortened by 3 bases and J by 3 bases, with 11 bases between the two germline ends. Germline CDR1 is LGHDT and CDR2 is YNNKEL (reference sequence). The CDR3 contains 14 residues. CDR3 in DNA: TGTGCCAGCAGCCAGGGGGGGCGCGACTATGGCTACACCTTC. Translated, it gives CASSQGGRDYGYTF.

This chain connects TRBV7-9 to TRBJ1-2; 7 positions match TRBD1. The CDR3 has 15 residues. Germline V gives CDR1 SEHNR, CDR2 FQNEAQ (reference sequence). Losses at the gene ends were 6 bases for V and 5 bases for J; bases not matched to a gene: 12. CDR3 sequence (DNA): TGTGCCAGCAGACCCAGACAGGGTGCACCTTATGGCTACACCTTC. Its translation is CASRPRQGAPYGYTF. The full variable domain, completed using reference TRBV7-9 and TRBJ1-2, is DTGVSQNPRHKITKRGQNVTFRCDPISEHNRLYWYRQTLGQGPEFLTYFQNEAQLEKSRLLSDRFSAERPKGSFSTLEIQRTEQGDSAMYLCASRPRQGAPYGYTFGSGTRLTVV.

The rearrangement links TRBV29-1 to TRBJ1-2; no clear D. The CDR3 contains 12 residues. Germline V gene data show CDR1 as SQVTM and CDR2 as ANQGSEA. V was pared by 5 bases and J by 2 bases, with 9 bases between. In nucleotides, the CDR3 is TGCAGCGTTCAAGGACTCAACTATGGCTACACCTTC. The encoded protein is CSVQGLNYGYTF.

This clone was seen only once. V gene TRBV7-9 combines with J gene TRBJ1-1; D not resolved. This CDR3 contains 12 residues. With 6 bases removed from V and 5 bases from J, the gap between germline ends came to 10 bases. Germline CDR1 and CDR2: SEHNR and FQNEAQ (reference sequence). DNA of the CDR3: TGTGCCAGCAGTTTCCCAGGAACTGAAGCTTTCTTT. Translation: CASSFPGTEAFF.

The chain combines TRBV2 with TRBJ2-6; 9 positions agree with TRBD1. Germline values: CDR1 SNHLY, CDR2 FYNNEI. The CDR3 spans 17 residues. After removal of 5 bases from V and 1 base from J, the junction contained 6 bases not matched to a gene. The CDR3 sequence is CASSPGQGASGANVLTF. DNA of the CDR3: TGTGCCAGCAGTCCGGGACAGGGTGCGTCTGGGGCCAACGTCCTGACTTTC.

The chain links TRBV6-5 to TRBJ1-1; D gene ambiguous. Germline-derived CDR1 and CDR2 are MNHEY and SVGAGI. CDR3 length: 15 amino acids. V lost 7 bases and J lost 1, with 16 bases in between. The CDR3, as DNA: TGTGCCAGCATCCGCCCTGTGGTGGCGAACACTGAAGCTTTCTTT. It codes for CASIRPVVANTEAFF.

The chain carries TRBV10-3 and TRBJ2-1, with 14 bases matching TRBD2. The CDR3 length is 19 residues. The germline V gene has CDR1 ENHRY and CDR2 SYGVKD. V lost 7 bases and J lost 0; bases outside the gene matches: 11. The CDR3 DNA reads as TGTGCCATCACCGGACTAGCGGGGGGCTCACTACTCTCCTACAATGAGCAGTTCTTC. This gives the protein CAITGLAGGSLLSYNEQFF.

This clone was counted a single time. The rearrangement uses TRBV7-9 and TRBJ2-5; weak D call: TRBD1 (5 bases). Germline V gene sequence: CDR1 SEHNR, CDR2 FQNEAQ (reference sequence). The CDR3 spans 16 residues. Trimming left V 1 base short and J 4 bases short, with 16 bases between. The CDR3, as DNA: TGTGCCAGCAGCTTAGTCCTCAGGGCTGACCGAGAGACCCAGTACTTC. Encoded protein: CASSLVLRADRETQYF.

The J gene is TRBJ1-6, the V gene TRBV19; a possible D gene is TRBD1 (5 bases). Trimming shortened V by 5 bases and J by 6 bases, and 20 bases separated the two germline ends. Germline lookup yields CDR1 LNHDA and CDR2 SQIVND (reference sequence). The CDR3 has 17 amino acids. This CDR3 reads CASSLPTGQASNSPLHF. CDR3 DNA sequence: TGTGCCAGTAGTCTTCCCACCGGACAAGCGTCTAATTCACCCCTCCACTTT.

The V gene is TRBV6-5, the J gene TRBJ1-1, with 10 positions matching TRBD1. V lost 2 bases to trimming and J lost 4 bases; unmatched junction nucleotides: 4. CDR3 length equals 15 residues. Germline V CDR1 and CDR2: MNHEY, SVGAGI. The CDR3 bases are TGTGCCAGCAGTTACCGACAGGGGGCGCCCACTGAAGCTTTCTTT. Its translation: CASSYRQGAPTEAFF.

The chain joins TRBV7-9 to TRBJ1-5; 9 bases fit TRBD1. The CDR3 runs to 16 residues. Germline assignment: CDR1 SEHNR and CDR2 FQNEAQ (reference sequence). V lost 1 base, J lost 7 bases, and 8 bases stayed unmatched. The CDR3 spells CASSLGPGQGNQPQHF. The CDR3 bases are TGTGCCAGCAGCTTAGGTCCGGGACAGGGTAACCAGCCCCAGCATTTT.

This chain joins TRBV2 and TRBJ2-7; 12 bases line up with TRBD1. Germline V gene lookup returns CDR1 SNHLY and CDR2 FYNNEI. The V and J ends lost 2 bases and 7 bases, in that order; junction bases with no gene match: 15. The CDR3 runs 18 residues. CDR3 residues: CASSETGLGQGAPGEQYF. The CDR3 DNA is TGTGCCAGCAGTGAAACGGGGTTGGGACAGGGGGCGCCGGGGGAGCAGTACTTC. The whole variable domain, remainder taken from reference TRBV2 and TRBJ2-7, is EPEVTQTPSHQVTQMGQEVILRCVPISNHLYFYWYRQILGQKVEFLVSFYNNEISEKSEIFDDQFSVERPDGSNFTLKIRSTKLEDSAMYFCASSETGLGQGAPGEQYFGPGTRLTVT.